The source of this T cell receptor beta chain is a study of CXCR3-negative and CXCR3-positive naive CD8 T cells. Study-level background: Sequencing gave 120 million to 150 million TRB reads overall, about 1.5 +/- 0.3 million per library.

Notes on this clonotype: Its specificity is unknown.

Per germline, CDR1 LNHDA and CDR2 SQIVND (reference sequence). This CDR3 contains 15 residues. With UMI labels, 5' RACE was used to prepare the TRB cDNA libraries. TCRdb reprocessed the 5' RACE reads; each CDR3 protein has one entry and no DNA is given. Recorded for this sample: some 140,000 distinct CDR3 sequences. Study-wide points: Fresh PBMCs served for most assays, and CXCR3 expression fell partially after cryopreservation. CXCR3-positive naive cells had more hydrophobic TRB CDR3s than CXCR3-negative naive cells.

Sequenced material: naive CXCR3+ CD8+ T cells from blood. As for subset: CD45RO-CCR7+CD27+CD95- naive CD8+ T cells expressing CXCR3 (TNR3+). The J gene is TRBJ2-1, the V gene TRBV19; TCRdb returns TRBD1, unconfirmable since there is no DNA. This TCR came from a human donor in good health. Some clones in this sample may be carry-over from other donors' samples. CDR3 sequence reads: CASSIPPDSSGEQFF.